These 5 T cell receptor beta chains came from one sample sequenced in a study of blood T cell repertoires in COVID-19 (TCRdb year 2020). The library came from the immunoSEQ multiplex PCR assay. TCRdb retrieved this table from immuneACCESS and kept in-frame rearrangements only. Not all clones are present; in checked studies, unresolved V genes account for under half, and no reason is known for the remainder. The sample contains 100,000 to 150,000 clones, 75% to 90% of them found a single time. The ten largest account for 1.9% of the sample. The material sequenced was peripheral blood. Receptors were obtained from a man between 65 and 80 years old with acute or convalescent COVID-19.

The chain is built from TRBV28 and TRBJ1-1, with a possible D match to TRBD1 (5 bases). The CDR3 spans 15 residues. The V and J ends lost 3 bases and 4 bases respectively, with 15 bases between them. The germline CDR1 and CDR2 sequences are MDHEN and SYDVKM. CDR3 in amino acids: CASSFSSGVGTEAFF. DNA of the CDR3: TGTGCCAGCAGTTTTTCCTCGGGGGTAGGCACTGAAGCTTTCTTT. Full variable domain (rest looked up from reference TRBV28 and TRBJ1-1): DVKVTQSSRYLVKRTGEKVFLECVQDMDHENMFWYRQDPGLGLRLIYFSYDVKMKEKGDIPEGYSVSREKKERFSLILESASTNQTSMYLCASSFSSGVGTEAFFGQGTRLTVV.

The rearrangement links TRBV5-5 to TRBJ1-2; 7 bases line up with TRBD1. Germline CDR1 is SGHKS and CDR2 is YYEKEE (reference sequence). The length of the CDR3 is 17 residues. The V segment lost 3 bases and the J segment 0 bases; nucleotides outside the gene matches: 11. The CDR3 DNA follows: TGTGCCAGCAGCTACCAAAAGACAGGGACTTCTAACTATGGCTACACCTTC. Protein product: CASSYQKTGTSNYGYTF.

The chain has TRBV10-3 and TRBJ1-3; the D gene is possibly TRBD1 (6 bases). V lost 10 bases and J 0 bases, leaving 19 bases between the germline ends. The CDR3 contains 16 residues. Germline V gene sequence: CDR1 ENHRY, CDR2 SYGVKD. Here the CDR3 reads CATASRGPNSGNTIYF. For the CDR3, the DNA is TGTGCCACCGCCTCCAGGGGACCCAACTCTGGAAACACCATATATTTT.

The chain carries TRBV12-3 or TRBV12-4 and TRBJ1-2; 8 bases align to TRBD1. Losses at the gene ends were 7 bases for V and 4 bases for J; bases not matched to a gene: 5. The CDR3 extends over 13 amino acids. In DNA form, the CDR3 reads TGTGCCAGCAAGCAGGGGGCCGGCTATGGCTACACCTTC. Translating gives CASKQGAGYGYTF.

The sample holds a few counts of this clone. CDR3 coding DNA: TGTGCCAGCAGTGAAGGGGGGGTTGGTGAAAAACTGTTTTTT. It specifies CASSEGGVGEKLFF. The chain recombines TRBV6-1 with TRBJ1-4; the D gene is possibly TRBD1 (5 bases). The germline gives CDR1 MNHNS, CDR2 SASEGT. The CDR3 has 14 amino acids. V was cut by 1 base and J by 7 bases, with 10 bases left in between.